This record covers a single T cell receptor beta chain. The sample originates from a study of blood T cell repertoires in COVID-19. The repertoire was sequenced with immunoSEQ multiplex PCR; TCRdb's copy has only in-frame clones and lacks some. Among about 76,000 clones, about nine tenths were seen once, and the ten largest hold around 30%. Between the trimmed V and J ends, which lost 4 bases and 1 base, there was a span of 13 bases. CDR1 GTSNPN and CDR2 SVGIG come from the germline V gene (reference sequence). This CDR3 is 14 amino acids long. This TCR was sampled from a woman older than 75 with active or convalescent COVID-19. The sample consisted of peripheral blood. The rearrangement joins TRBV30 to TRBJ1-2; a weak D match, TRBD1 (5 bases). CDR3 amino acids: CAWNPLRVNYGYTF. DNA of the CDR3: TGTGCCTGGAACCCACTCAGGGTTAACTATGGCTACACCTTC.